The rows below give T cell receptor beta chains drawn from one sample of a study of blood T cell repertoires in COVID-19. Sequenced by immunoSEQ multiplex PCR; TCRdb stores in-frame clones only, minus some. The table includes around 100,000 clones, 80% to 90% detected once. Sequencing was performed on peripheral blood. Source of these receptors: a human donor in a cohort sampled during active COVID-19. Each CDR3 is given without its conserved first and last residue.

v_gene: TRBV2; j_gene: TRBJ2-1; CDR3aa: ANRAQGTLNEQF
v_gene: TRBV9; j_gene: TRBJ2-5; CDR3aa: ASSVAGGGTGGTQY
v_gene: TRBV5-3; j_gene: TRBJ1-2; CDR3aa: ARSPGQGNGYT
v_gene: TRBV30; j_gene: TRBJ2-5; CDR3aa: ALSGGAGETQY
v_gene: TRBV29-1; j_gene: TRBJ2-5; CDR3aa: SVRGGLETQY
v_gene: TRBV28; j_gene: TRBJ1-1; CDR3aa: ASSPTVRDRHREAF
v_gene: TRBV28; j_gene: TRBJ1-2; CDR3aa: ASRGTGTAPNYGYT
v_gene: TRBV19; j_gene: TRBJ1-5; CDR3aa: ASSIGQGQGQPQH
v_gene: TRBV6-1; j_gene: TRBJ2-1; CDR3aa: ASSGEVSAVRNEQF
v_gene: TRBV6-1; j_gene: TRBJ1-4; CDR3aa: ASSEVGTVLKLF
v_gene: TRBV28; j_gene: TRBJ2-3; CDR3aa: ASRGKGEYTDTQY
v_gene: TRBV5-8; j_gene: TRBJ2-6; CDR3aa: ASSLGQAWANVLT
v_gene: TRBV29-1; j_gene: TRBJ2-1; CDR3aa: SVQQGPRDEQF
v_gene: TRBV21-1; j_gene: TRBJ2-6; CDR3aa: ASSKERLKGAGGANVLT
v_gene: TRBV6-5; j_gene: TRBJ1-3; CDR3aa: ASKRQAFGNTIY
v_gene: TRBV19; j_gene: TRBJ2-7; CDR3aa: ASSDGGPSYEQY
v_gene: TRBV18; j_gene: TRBJ1-1; CDR3aa: ASSPGQDNTEAF
v_gene: TRBV7-9; j_gene: TRBJ1-6; CDR3aa: ASSSMGGGNSPLH
v_gene: TRBV4-2; j_gene: TRBJ2-3; CDR3aa: ASSQVSTHTDTQY
v_gene: TRBV5-4; j_gene: TRBJ2-1; CDR3aa: ASSLDRSSYNEQF
v_gene: TRBV24-1; j_gene: TRBJ2-7; CDR3aa: ATSEAGAYEQY
v_gene: TRBV30; j_gene: TRBJ2-2; CDR3aa: AWSSFSGTGELF
v_gene: TRBV7-9; j_gene: TRBJ2-5; CDR3aa: ASGERDETQY
v_gene: TRBV7-3; j_gene: TRBJ2-1; CDR3aa: ASSPDSVSYNEQF
v_gene: TRBV7-9; j_gene: TRBJ2-2; CDR3aa: ASSLGDRDAGELF
v_gene: TRBV2; j_gene: TRBJ1-1; CDR3aa: ASSYSTGDTEAF
v_gene: TRBV10-2; j_gene: TRBJ2-3; CDR3aa: ASSEYGLGENTDTQY
v_gene: TRBV5-1; j_gene: TRBJ1-4; CDR3aa: ASSLAGEGTNEKLF
v_gene: TRBV28; j_gene: TRBJ1-1; CDR3aa: ASTGGGTEAF
v_gene: TRBV5-1; j_gene: TRBJ1-1; CDR3aa: ASSLLGQGAYTEAF
v_gene: TRBV13; j_gene: TRBJ2-1; CDR3aa: ASSLGASPYNEQF
v_gene: TRBV20-1; j_gene: TRBJ2-7; CDR3aa: SASVGASGYEQY
v_gene: TRBV14; j_gene: TRBJ1-2; CDR3aa: ASSPGRGVSRYT
v_gene: TRBV6-5; j_gene: TRBJ1-2; CDR3aa: ASSDRPGEGYT
v_gene: TRBV7-3; j_gene: TRBJ2-5; CDR3aa: ASSPTGLQETQY
v_gene: TRBV6-6; j_gene: TRBJ2-5; CDR3aa: ASTRSEEETQY
v_gene: TRBV5-5; j_gene: TRBJ2-2; CDR3aa: ASSLRDSRTGELF
v_gene: TRBV2; j_gene: TRBJ1-1; CDR3aa: ATERYTEAF
v_gene: TRBV4-2; j_gene: TRBJ1-1; CDR3aa: ASSQVGVNTEAF
v_gene: TRBV24-1; j_gene: TRBJ2-3; CDR3aa: ATSEVGAVADTQY
v_gene: TRBV13; j_gene: TRBJ1-4; CDR3aa: ASQGVNEKLF
v_gene: TRBV6-6; j_gene: TRBJ2-3; CDR3aa: ASSPREEGDTDTQY
v_gene: TRBV13; j_gene: TRBJ2-5; CDR3aa: ASSPRPTSGGHQETQY
v_gene: TRBV6-5; j_gene: TRBJ2-2; CDR3aa: ASSYVNPGSGELF
v_gene: TRBV18; j_gene: TRBJ2-7; CDR3aa: ASSRDSYEQY
v_gene: TRBV5-6; j_gene: TRBJ1-2; CDR3aa: ASSFMRNYGYT
v_gene: TRBV6-5; j_gene: TRBJ1-1; CDR3aa: ASSYRGANGNTEAF